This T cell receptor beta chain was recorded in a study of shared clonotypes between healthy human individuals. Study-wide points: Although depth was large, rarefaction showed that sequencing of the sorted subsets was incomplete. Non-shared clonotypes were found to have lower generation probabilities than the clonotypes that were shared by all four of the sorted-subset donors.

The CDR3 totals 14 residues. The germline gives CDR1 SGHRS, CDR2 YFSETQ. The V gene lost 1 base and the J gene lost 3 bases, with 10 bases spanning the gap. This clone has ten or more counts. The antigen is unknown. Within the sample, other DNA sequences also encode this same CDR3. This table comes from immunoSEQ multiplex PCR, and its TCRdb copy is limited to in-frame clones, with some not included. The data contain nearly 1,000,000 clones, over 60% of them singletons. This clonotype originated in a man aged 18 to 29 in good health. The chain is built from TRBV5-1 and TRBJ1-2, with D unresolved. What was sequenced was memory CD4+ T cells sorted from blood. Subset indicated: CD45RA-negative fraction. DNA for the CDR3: TGCGCCAGCAGCTTGTTAACGCCTGACTATGGCTACACCTTC. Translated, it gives CASSLLTPDYGYTF.